The next 26 T cell receptor beta chains were all read from a single sample in a study of early T cells in non-severe SARS-CoV-2 infection. TCRdb itself ran the 5' RACE reads through MiXCR, one entry per CDR3 protein. Here the sample spans roughly 72,000 distinct CDR3 sequences, roughly 12% being singletons. The sample was whole blood, taken at baseline. These receptors were collected from an adult who was a healthcare worker with PCR-confirmed SARS-CoV-2 infection or an uninfected control (not recorded which).

This chain uses TRBV18 with TRBJ1-1, with unresolved D. The CDR3 runs 12 residues. From germline, CDR1 is KGHSH and CDR2 LQKENI. The V end was cut by 4 bases, the J end by 3 bases, with 6 bases between. DNA for the CDR3: TGTGCCAGCTCACGTCTGGACACTGAAGCTTTCTTT. This gives the protein CASSRLDTEAFF. Full variable domain (remainder filled in from reference TRBV18 and TRBJ1-1): NAGVMQNPRHLVRRRGQEARLRCSPMKGHSHVYWYRQLPEEGLKFMVYLQKENIIDESGMPKERFSAEFPKEGPSILRIQQVVRGDSAAYFCASSRLDTEAFFGQGTRLTVV.

This clonotype was seen only a few times. Written as DNA, the CDR3 is TGCAGTGCCCCCGCGCGGGCCGAGGGGGCCTACGAGCAGTACTTC. As protein: CSAPARAEGAYEQYF. The chain employs TRBV20-1 and TRBJ2-7, with D tentatively TRBD1 (6 bases). CDR1 is DFQATT, CDR2 SNEGSKA, per germline (reference sequence). V gave up 6 bases and J gave up 2 bases, with 20 bases separating them. The length of the CDR3 is 15 residues.

V is TRBV11-2 and J is TRBJ1-2; no clear D. Trimming took 7 bases from V and 0 from J, leaving 15 bases between them. Germline CDR1 SGHAT, CDR2 FQNNGV. This CDR3 contains 15 residues. CDR3 region: CASTPLASANYGYTF. The CDR3 DNA is TGTGCCAGCACCCCACTGGCCAGCGCTAACTATGGCTACACCTTC.

This chain uses TRBV6-2 or TRBV6-3 with TRBJ1-1; no firm D call. Germline V gene sequence: CDR1 MNHEY, CDR2 SVGEGT. The V end was cut by 0 bases, the J end by 0 bases, with 11 bases between. This CDR3 is built from 16 residues. The CDR3 bases are TGTGCCAGCAGTTACTCCCGGCGCAGCATGAACACTGAAGCTTTCTTT. Its translation: CASSYSRRSMNTEAFF.

V and J are TRBV19 and TRBJ2-5, with a possible D match to TRBD2 (6 bases). V was shortened by 7 bases and J by 5 bases, with 14 bases between the two germline ends. CDR3 length: 13 amino acids. Germline loops: CDR1 LNHDA, CDR2 SQIVND (reference sequence). DNA for the CDR3: TGTGCCAGTATCGTCGGGGAGGAGGAGACCCAGTACTTC. It yields the protein CASIVGEEETQYF. The variable domain in full, completed from reference TRBV19 and TRBJ2-5, reads DGGITQSPKYLFRKEGQNVTLSCEQNLNHDAMYWYRQDPGQGLRLIYYSQIVNDFQKGDIAEGYSVSREKKESFPLTVTSAQKNPTAFYLCASIVGEEETQYFGPGTRLLVL.

This chain uses TRBV10-3 with TRBJ1-5, with a possible D match to TRBD1 (5 bases). V lost 0 bases and J 5 bases, leaving 14 bases between the germline ends. Germline values: CDR1 ENHRY, CDR2 SYGVKD. The CDR3 runs to 16 residues. As DNA, the CDR3 is TGTGCCATCAGTGAGTCTGGCAGGGTGGGGGATCAGCCCCAGCATTTT. Encoded protein: CAISESGRVGDQPQHF.

The V and J genes are TRBV5-6 and TRBJ1-5; D gene ambiguous. The length of the CDR3 is 16 residues. V lost 0 bases, J lost 1 base, and 11 bases lay in between. Per the germline V gene, CDR1 is SGHDT and CDR2 is YYEEEE. The CDR3 nucleotides read TGTGCCAGCAGCTTGGGGGCCAAGAGGAGCAATCAGCCCCAGCATTTT. It encodes CASSLGAKRSNQPQHF. The variable domain in full, completed from reference TRBV5-6 and TRBJ1-5, reads DAGVTQSPTHLIKTRGQQVTLRCSPKSGHDTVSWYQQALGQGPQFIFQYYEEEERQRGNFPDRFSGHQFPNYSSELNVNALLLGDSALYLCASSLGAKRSNQPQHFGDGTRLSIL.

In its sample, this clonotype was seen a few times. The chain couples TRBV13 to TRBJ1-1; D might be TRBD1 (5 bases). CDR1 is PRHDT, CDR2 FYEKMQ, per germline (reference sequence). CDR3 length: 13 amino acids. Trimming removed 4 bases at V and 5 bases at J, with 11 bases between. The CDR3 here is CASSSLGGTEAFF. In DNA form, the CDR3 reads TGTGCCAGCAGCTCCCTTGGGGGAACTGAAGCTTTCTTT.

This clonotype has ten or more counts. This chain connects TRBV12-3 or TRBV12-4 to TRBJ2-3; 12 bases match TRBD2. V trimming: 3 bases; J trimming: 2 bases; junction bases outside the gene matches: 12. This CDR3 spans 19 amino acids. CDR3 amino acids: CASSFSGGLAGGFTDTQYF. The CDR3 region has the DNA TGTGCCAGCAGTTTCAGCGGCGGCCTAGCGGGGGGGTTCACAGATACGCAGTATTTT.

The V call is TRBV7-9, the J call TRBJ1-1, with TRBD1 as a possible D gene (6 bases). The CDR3 loop spans 16 amino acids. Germline CDR1 and CDR2: SEHNR and FQNEAQ (reference sequence). V dropped 3 bases and J dropped 1 base, with 15 bases sitting between them. CDR3 in amino acids: CASSFHLGAPNTEAFF. In DNA, the CDR3 is TGTGCCAGCAGCTTCCACTTGGGGGCCCCGAACACTGAAGCTTTCTTT. Full variable domain (rest looked up from reference TRBV7-9 and TRBJ1-1): DTGVSQNPRHKITKRGQNVTFRCDPISEHNRLYWYRQTLGQGPEFLTYFQNEAQLEKSRLLSDRFSAERPKGSFSTLEIQRTEQGDSAMYLCASSFHLGAPNTEAFFGQGTRLTVV.

This clonotype was observed at least ten times. The V and J genes are TRBV7-8 and TRBJ2-7; TRBD1 agrees at 10 bases. This CDR3 region has 17 residues. Trimming removed 4 bases from V and 0 bases from J; junction bases left unmatched: 9. Germline V CDR1 and CDR2: SGHVS, FQNEAQ. The CDR3, as DNA: TGTGCCAGCAGCTCCCAGGGACAGGGGCGTCGCTCCTACGAGCAGTACTTC. Translation: CASSSQGQGRRSYEQYF.

The sample holds a few counts of this clonotype. The chain is built from TRBV29-1 and TRBJ2-1, with 8 nucleotides matching TRBD1. CDR3 size: 12 residues. Germline V lookup: CDR1 SQVTM, CDR2 ANQGSEA. Trimming removed 6 bases from V and 7 bases from J; junction bases left unmatched: 5. The CDR3 sequence is CSVEQGGNEQFF. For the CDR3, the DNA is TGCAGCGTGGAACAGGGGGGAAATGAGCAGTTCTTC.

V is TRBV11-2 and J is TRBJ2-5, with 7 bases lining up with TRBD1. V shed 5 bases and J 5 bases; nucleotides not matched to a gene: 11. The CDR3 has 15 residues. Germline values: CDR1 SGHAT, CDR2 FQNNGV. CDR3 DNA sequence: TGTGCCAGCAGCGAATCACCACAGGGGCGGGAGACCCAGTACTTC. This sequence encodes CASSESPQGRETQYF.

The table lists this clonotype with a few counts. The chain carries TRBV11-2 and TRBJ1-3; 9 bases are a match to TRBD1. V gave up 6 bases and J gave up 4 bases; unmatched junction bases: 13. Germline loops: CDR1 SGHAT, CDR2 FQNNGV. This CDR3 is built from 17 residues. The CDR3 sequence is CASRPRPGTGKGNTIYF. The CDR3 coding sequence is TGTGCCAGCAGACCCAGACCCGGGACAGGGAAAGGAAACACCATATATTTT.

The chain joins TRBV20-1 to TRBJ1-4, with D perhaps matching TRBD1 (5 bases). This CDR3 is built from 12 residues. The germline V gene encodes CDR1 DFQATT and CDR2 SNEGSKA (reference sequence). V was clipped by 2 bases and J by 7 bases, with 8 bases between them. The DNA of the CDR3 is TGCAGTGCTAGAACGGGGGTTGAAAAACTGTTTTTT. This sequence encodes CSARTGVEKLFF.

This clonotype was picked up a small number of times. The V and J genes are TRBV28 and TRBJ1-2; unclear D gene. CDR3 length: 13 residues. Trimming took off 4 bases at V and 5 bases at J, with 11 bases between the two ends. CDR1 is MDHEN and CDR2 is SYDVKM in the germline V gene. The CDR3 sequence is CASSSPGLYGYTF. DNA of the CDR3: TGTGCCAGCAGTTCCCCCGGCCTGTATGGCTACACCTTC.

The V gene is TRBV28, the J gene TRBJ2-7; D perhaps matches TRBD1 (6 bases). Germline CDR1 and CDR2: MDHEN and SYDVKM. V lost 6 bases and J 1 base, leaving 13 bases between the germline ends. The CDR3 covers 14 residues. The CDR3 loop is CASSLDRRSYEQYF. For the CDR3, the DNA is TGTGCCAGCAGCCTGGACAGACGATCCTACGAGCAGTACTTC.

A few counts support this clonotype. The V and J genes are TRBV29-1 and TRBJ1-1; D gene uncertain. The CDR3 runs 11 residues. V was cut by 1 base and J by 11 bases, with 11 bases left in between. Germline V gene sequence: CDR1 SQVTM, CDR2 ANQGSEA. The DNA for the CDR3 is TGCAGCGTTGAAGCACGGGCGGAGGCTTTCTTT. As protein: CSVEARAEAFF.

Ten or more counts support this clonotype. The CDR3 sequence: CASSYSASNQPQHF. CDR3 DNA: TGTGCCAGCAGTTACTCAGCGTCCAATCAGCCCCAGCATTTT. The chain is built from TRBV6-2 or TRBV6-3 and TRBJ1-5, with unresolved D. The CDR3 sequence is 14 residues long. Germline assignment: CDR1 MNHEY and CDR2 SVGEGT. V was clipped by 0 bases and J by 3 bases, with 6 bases between them.

The chain has TRBV24-1 and TRBJ1-1, with TRBD1 as a possible D gene (6 bases). Germline lookup yields CDR1 KGHDR and CDR2 SFDVKD. This CDR3 comprises 13 residues. V was trimmed by 6 bases and J by 2 bases, leaving 9 bases between them. The CDR3 nucleotides read TGTGCCACCAGTAAGGGGACAAACACTGAAGCTTTCTTT. The encoded protein is CATSKGTNTEAFF.

This clonotype was seen more than once but under ten times. The gene calls are TRBV7-2 and TRBJ2-3; 14 bases are a match to TRBD2. CDR1 is SGHTA and CDR2 is FQGNSA in the germline V gene. V lost 5 bases, J lost 5 bases, and 9 bases stayed unmatched. The CDR3 spans 17 residues. This chain's CDR3 is CASSLTSGGARRDTQYF. CDR3 DNA sequence: TGTGCCAGCAGCCTGACTAGCGGGGGGGCCAGGCGAGATACGCAGTATTTT.

V usage is TRBV7-9 and J usage is TRBJ2-5; tentative D call: TRBD1 (5 bases). CDR3 length equals 14 residues. The V end was cut by 4 bases, the J end by 1 base, with 10 bases between. Germline assignment: CDR1 SEHNR and CDR2 FQNEAQ (reference sequence). The CDR3 loop is CASSSEDSQETQYF. In DNA, the CDR3 is TGTGCCAGCAGCTCAGAAGACAGCCAAGAGACCCAGTACTTC.

V gene TRBV4-2 combines with J gene TRBJ2-2, with D tentatively TRBD1 (6 bases). V lost 6 bases to trimming and J lost 0 bases, with 11 bases between them. There are 15 residues in the CDR3. The germline V gene has CDR1 LGHNA and CDR2 YNFKEQ. The CDR3 spells CASRTGTTNTGELFF. The CDR3 DNA reads TGTGCCAGCAGGACCGGGACAACGAACACCGGGGAGCTGTTTTTT.

This clonotype was detected ten times or more. V is TRBV20-1 and J is TRBJ1-6, with D tentatively TRBD1 (5 bases). Trimming took off 4 bases at V and 10 bases at J, with 14 bases between the two ends. CDR1 is DFQATT, CDR2 SNEGSKA, per germline (reference sequence). There are 13 residues in the CDR3. The CDR3, as DNA: TGCAGTGCTATGCAACAGGTTCGATCACCCCTCCACTTT. Its translation: CSAMQQVRSPLHF.

This clonotype was observed once. This chain uses TRBV20-1 with TRBJ2-5; possibly TRBD2 for D (6 bases). The ends were cut back, 0 bases at V and 4 bases at J, with 18 bases in the middle. Germline V gene lookup returns CDR1 DFQATT and CDR2 SNEGSKA (reference sequence). This CDR3 contains 16 residues. CDR3 nucleotide sequence: TGCAGTGCTAGAGAAGAGTGGGCTAGCGAGGTAGAGACCCAGTACTTC. Its protein product is CSAREEWASEVETQYF.

This clonotype came up a few times. The rearrangement uses TRBV19 and TRBJ1-5; weak D call: TRBD1 (6 bases). CDR1 and CDR2 from the germline V gene are LNHDA and SQIVND (reference sequence). V lost 4 bases to trimming and J lost 0 bases, with 10 bases between them. The CDR3 totals 15 residues. In DNA form, the CDR3 reads TGTGCCAGTAGTAAGGGGGACAATAGCAATCAGCCCCAGCATTTT. This codes for CASSKGDNSNQPQHF.